This T cell receptor beta chain was recovered during a study of cytomegalovirus exposure and HLA in healthy donors (TCRdb year 2017). Study-wide context: An earlier analysis of approximately 590 of the donors reported approximately 270 Gb of sequence data and more than 90 million unique TCR beta sequences from about 200 million T cells. Approximately 300 gigabases of sequencing data and around 90 million unique TCR sequences made up an early release that covered around 640 HLA-typed donors. Of the approximately 400 genotyped donors, approximately 80% were placed in the genetic ancestry cluster associated with self-reported Caucasian donors. The study aimed to test whether signatures of past pathogen exposure could be identified by cataloging public T cell receptors. The T cell repertoires of under 700 subjects were profiled by immunosequencing and related to cytomegalovirus serostatus. Along with the roughly 610-subject first cohort, a separate validation cohort of over a hundred different subjects was used. To predict cytomegalovirus infection status, the study brought together high-throughput TCR immunosequencing, statistical association of individual TCRs with disease status, and machine learning. A later analysis re-examined previously published TCR beta repertoires from more than 650 donors and added high-resolution HLA genotyping to investigate patterns of TCR occurrence. Rather than drawing on any new phenotypic data, the later analysis identified candidate immune exposures from TCR beta sequences and the way those sequences occurred across donors. An earlier analysis of 587 of the donors used high-throughput TCR beta sequencing to judge whether each TCR beta V gene segment behaved as functional or pseudogenic. Donor age, sex, ethnicity and CMV serostatus were compiled together with the repertoire data. Genome-wide SNP genotypes for about 65% of the roughly 670 donors were used in a later genetic analysis, which treated that subset as a discovery cohort. Every repertoire in the discovery cohort had been generated on one and the same sequencing platform. Class I and class II HLA loci were covered by the typing at four-digit resolution. The number of donors typed differed by locus, with roughly 629-640 for A, B, C, DRB1 and DQB1, roughly 520 for DQA1, 600 to 610 for DPA1, and approximately 470 for DPB1. Roughly 5 DR-DQ haplotypes were handled as single units for association and clustering because linkage in the cohort was strong. Across 398 genotyped donors of the cohort, an average of approximately 240,000 unique TCR beta nucleotide sequences per donor were sequenced, and around 19% of those sequences were non-productive. Results and caveats for the whole study, not just this receptor: In the study, 164 TCR beta chains were listed as associated with cytomegalovirus. Broadly in line with IMGT annotations, most TCR beta V segments showed up in productive rearrangements about 87% or about 30% of the time in an earlier analysis of roughly 590 of the donors. Three of the identified cytomegalovirus-associated TCR beta chains were confirmed in vitro to be specific for cytomegalovirus antigens. A later genetic analysis reported fewer N-insertions in productive TCRs among donors in an Asian-associated ancestry cluster than the roughly 640-donor mean. A later analysis reported that several top co-occurrence clusters appeared linked to parvovirus B19, influenza, CMV and Epstein-Barr virus. Most TCR sequences were observed very rarely across donors, whereas some public TCRs were present in many individuals. An association between a missense DCLRE1C variant and V-gene and J-gene trimming of TCR beta chains was found in a later genetic analysis and replicated in an independent cohort. Over 15 rarely observed V segments, including chromosome 9 orphons, were excluded from the earlier analysis of some 590 of the donors because counts were too low. In a later analysis, the rate of TCR association differed among HLA loci, with DRB1 alleles having the most associated TCRs and HLA-C alleles having the fewest. A further reported finding was that TCR beta sequences accurately predicted the HLA-A and HLA-B alleles for most subjects in the first cohort. In both the original and validation cohorts, the classifier was reported to diagnose cytomegalovirus status with high specificity and sensitivity. Most CMV-associated TCR beta chains appeared to be HLA-restricted in a later analysis, and the HLA associations seemed to be driven largely by CMV exposure. Strong co-occurrence of HLA alleles, especially DR and DQ, made assigning TCR associations to individual alleles difficult. Because some donors lacked HLA typing at each locus, the association tests relied only on the typed subset. For the cohort, immune exposure information was limited to CMV serostatus. Roughly uniform sequencing depth across donors was assumed in presence/absence analyses, although this assumption may not hold. The authors suggested that the approach could potentially be extended to other disease states and immunological phenotypes. Some IMGT-functional V segments, including TRBV6-2 and TRBV6-3, could not be distinguished by the 87-base-pair reads and were therefore excluded. A later analysis found that HLA-associated TCR beta chains were more clonally expanded and had lower generation probabilities than equally common non-associated chains. Linkage disequilibrium might explain the correlated functional status among segregating V segments, but an unknown experimental factor could not be excluded. A cluster of highly shared sequence variants was judged likely to represent a technical artifact of the sequencing pipeline. Only TCR beta chains were sequenced in this cohort, and the absence of alpha or paired-chain data limited detectable features. Specific HLA alleles were associated with roughly 17,000 TCR beta sequences at a false discovery rate of 0.05 in a later analysis.

The cohort was made up of about 610 healthy bone marrow donors. At the time of sampling, all cohort members were nominally healthy, though unrecorded immune exposures were likely present. The donor was CMV seronegative and belonged to the group of over 300 seronegative cohort members. Each donor provided a peripheral blood sample, and peripheral blood mononuclear cells were used for TCR beta sequencing. The Qiagen DNeasy Blood Extraction Kit was used to extract genomic DNA from the blood cell samples. From the germline V gene, CDR1 is KGHSH and CDR2 is LQKENI. Here V drops 3 bases and J drops 2 bases, and the junction holds 6 bases not matched to any gene. Taken from cysteine to phenylalanine, the CDR3 has 17 residues. Just CDR3 DNA is preserved here, 51 bases in frame from base 1. The library was obtained by the immunoSEQ multiplex PCR assay. For the multiplex PCR, a mixture combining 60 forward primers for TCR Vbeta segments and 13 reverse primers for TCR Jbeta segments was used. A multiplex PCR assay on genomic DNA amplified the CDR3 region of rearranged TCR beta genes. The Illumina HiSeq System was used to sequence the amplified TCR beta libraries as 87-base-pair reads. On the authors' methods: A later analysis counted around 72 million unique TCR beta chains across the 550 to 800 repertoires, and roughly 10 million of these chains were shared by at least two donors. Raw reads were error-corrected and collapsed into unique sequences by a nearest-neighbor algorithm in which closely related sequences were merged to remove PCR and sequencing errors. Alignment of CDR3 sequences to IMGT reference sequences was used to assign V, D and J gene segments. For a sequence to be retained, a match of at least six nucleotides was required to both a V gene segment and a J gene segment. Rearrangements were classified as productive when the CDR3 lacked stop codons and remained in frame with V and J, and all other rearrangements were classified as non-productive. CDR3 was defined according to IMGT convention as the region running from the second conserved V-encoded cysteine to the conserved J-encoded phenylalanine. The earlier analysis of 500 to 750 of the donors excluded any sequence lacking an unambiguous match to a single V gene segment. An earlier analysis of 587 of the donors classified V segments as functional when productive rearrangements were above 56.7% and as segregating when the standard deviation between donors was above 5%. A statistical classification framework was built for diagnosing cytomegalovirus status from the catalog of TCR beta chain sequences. V and J gene assignment, in a later analysis, came from comparing TCR nucleotide sequences with IMGT/GENE-DB human TR gene sequences. The TCRdist pipeline was used in a later analysis to assign CDR3 sequences and most-parsimonious VDJ recombination scenarios. A later analysis defined each TCR beta chain by its CDR3 amino acid sequence plus V-gene family, and excluded reads lacking a unique V-gene family. To address suspected cross-contamination and a sequencing artifact, a later analysis removed around 600 highly shared, low-generation-probability nucleotide sequences. In a later analysis, a clonal expansion index for each public chain was calculated from normalized within-repertoire ranks of inferred template counts. In a later analysis, generation probabilities were computed using a VDJ recombination model fitted to out-of-frame rearrangements, and the results were checked against IGoR. Hypergeometric tests were used in a later analysis to score TCR-TCR, TCR-HLA and TCR-CMV co-occurrence, with a repertoire-size bias correction applied to the TCR pairs. To estimate false discovery rates, a later analysis permuted the HLA or CMV assignments 20 times. In a later analysis, co-occurring TCRs were grouped using DBSCAN, with TCRdist sequence similarity added in when clustering inside HLA-allele-positive subsets. Repertoires with fewer than 30,000 or more than 120,000 public chains were left out of co-occurrence clustering, as were five repertoires with anomalous nucleotide sharing. TCRdb holds this immuneACCESS table with in-frame rearrangements only. Some clones are missing; in checked studies, unresolved V genes explain under half, and the rest has no known cause. That table supplies the V and J calls and clone size; D and trimming were determined from the DNA. In all, the sample holds roughly 240,000 clones, and roughly 81% of those were seen once. The ten top clones hold about 0.25% of the sample.

Concerning this clone: Its antigen remains undetermined. No base-level quality is on record; no much larger clone is a single base apart.

The chain employs TRBV18 and TRBJ2-7, with TRBD2 identical over 14 junction bases. Sequencing was done on a sample of PBMCs. This receptor was taken from a girl aged 2 to 10 in good health and CMV-seronegative. CDR3 region: CASSPRPGLAGAYEQYF. The DNA reads TGTGCCAGCTCACCGCGCCCGGGACTAGCGGGAGCCTACGAGCAGTACTTC.